This is a list of T cell receptor beta chains from one sample in a study of cytomegalovirus exposure and HLA in healthy donors. Assay used: immunoSEQ multiplex PCR; TCRdb lists only in-frame clones, some missing. This sample has 150,000 to 200,000 clones, with about 81% found just once. Material for sequencing was PBMCs. Source of these receptors: a woman under 40 in good health and CMV-seronegative. Each CDR3 is given with its conserved first and last residue. A D gene is named only where the DNA matches it firmly. Not every row has a clone size; where given, it reads once, few, many or a size class.

clone_size	j_call	v_call	d_call	cdr3_nt	cdr3_aa
NA	TRBJ1-1	TRBV6-1	NA	TGTGCCAGCAGTATACAGTTTGAAGCTTTCTTT	CASSIQFEAFF
few	TRBJ1-2	TRBV7-9	NA	TGTGCCAGCAGCCCACAGGGATTAAGAGACTATGGCTACACCTTC	CASSPQGLRDYGYTF
NA	TRBJ2-7	TRBV11-2	TRBD2	TGTGCCAGCAGCTTAGAAGGGGCGGGGGGCGGATGGGGCGAGCAGTACTTC	CASSLEGAGGGWGEQYF
NA	TRBJ2-3	TRBV28	NA	TGTGCCAGCAGGGGGTATAGGGGGTCTAGCACAGATACGCAGTATTTT	CASRGYRGSSTDTQYF
few	TRBJ1-6	TRBV7-2	NA	TGTGCCAGCAGCTCGAACATGGTCCCTTCACCCCTCCACTTT	CASSSNMVPSPLHF
NA	TRBJ1-5	TRBV10-3	NA	TGTGCCATCAGTAGTATAGGGGATCAGCCCCAGCATTTT	CAISSIGDQPQHF
once	TRBJ2-4	TRBV6-1	NA	TGTGCCAGCAGTGAAACCATAGTCGGGGGGCCTGTTCAGTACTTC	CASSETIVGGPVQYF
NA	TRBJ2-7	TRBV27	NA	TGTGCCAGCAGTTTATTAAAGGGGTACGAGCAGTACTTC	CASSLLKGYEQYF
once	TRBJ2-7	TRBV10-3	NA	TGTGCCATCAGTGATTTTAGCTCCTACGAGCAGTACTTC	CAISDFSSYEQYF
NA	TRBJ2-1	TRBV5-6	NA	TGTGCCAGCAGCTTTTCCGGGAACAATGAGCAGTTCTTC	CASSFSGNNEQFF
few	TRBJ2-3	TRBV6-1	TRBD2	TGTGCCAGCAGTCCAGCGGGAGGATTCACAGATACGCAGTATTTT	CASSPAGGFTDTQYF
NA	TRBJ2-7	TRBV18	NA	TGTGCCAGCTCACCAGCTCAGGGGAGCTCCTACGAGCAGTACTTC	CASSPAQGSSYEQYF
NA	TRBJ1-5	TRBV18	TRBD1	TGTGCCAGCTCACAGGGACAGGGCAATCAGCCCCAGCATTTT	CASSQGQGNQPQHF
NA	TRBJ2-6	TRBV4-1	TRBD2	TGCGCCAGCAGCCAAATTTCGGGGGGGCTTAGCTCTGGGGCCAACGTCCTGACTTTC	CASSQISGGLSSGANVLTF
NA	TRBJ2-3	TRBV5-5	NA	TGTGCCAGCAGCCTCTATACAGATACGCAGTATTTT	CASSLYTDTQYF
NA	TRBJ2-4	TRBV28	TRBD1	TGTGCCAGCAGTACACAGGGGGCCATCTTAAACATTCAGTACTTC	CASSTQGAILNIQYF
once	TRBJ2-7	TRBV6-5	TRBD2	TGTGCCAGCGGGTTTGGGGGGGTCTCCTACGAGCAGTACTTC	CASGFGGVSYEQYF
NA	TRBJ2-1	TRBV4-3	TRBD2	TGCGCCAGCAGCCAAGACGCCGGGGGGGGCAATGAGCAGTTCTTC	CASSQDAGGGNEQFF
NA	TRBJ2-7	TRBV4-1	TRBD1	TGCGCCAGCAGCCGCGGGACAGGGGAAGCCTACGAGCAGTACTTC	CASSRGTGEAYEQYF
few	TRBJ1-2	TRBV11-2	NA	TGTGCCAGCAGCTTAGATTCCCCGGATCTAACTAGAGGCTACACCTTC	CASSLDSPDLTRGYTF
NA	TRBJ1-1	TRBV6-1	NA	TGTGCCAGCAGATCTTGGGGGGGCTCCAACACTGAAGCTTTCTTT	CASRSWGGSNTEAFF